The T cell receptor beta chain described here comes from a study of regulatory T cells in long-lasting Graves disease. Sequencing libraries for TCR beta were prepared with iRepertoire HTBI primers and Arm-PCR of CDR3 regions. From the multiplex PCR reads, TCRdb called clonotypes with MiXCR, one entry per CDR3 protein. The data hold about 210,000 distinct CDR3 sequences, with roughly 19% observed a single time. Time point indicated: newly diagnosed GD, antithyroid drugs for less than 3 months. RNA from PBMCs was the source of the TCR library. Study findings and constraints: Tissue studied was limited to peripheral blood, excluding thyroid tissue.

About this clonotype itself: Antigen unknown.

These data were also reused for a study on T cells in Graves' hyperthyroidism and ophthalmopathy. As that study records: If no ophthalmopathy progression occurred within 18 months, Graves' hyperthyroidism was stable. A set of HTBI primers served as the primers for a first-round RT-PCR of the TCR CDR3.

The receptor comes from a woman aged 30 to 39 with Graves disease. The starting material was peripheral blood mononuclear cells (PBMCs), obtained at new diagnosis, from a patient treated with antithyroid drugs.

This CDR3 reads CASSHGQGTGEQYF. The CDR3 bases are TGTGCCAGCAGCCACGGCCAGGGTACGGGCGAGCAGTACTTC. This chain uses TRBV9 with TRBJ2-7; possibly TRBD1 for D (5 bases). The germline CDR1 and CDR2 sequences are SGDLS and YYNGEE. The CDR3 covers 14 residues. V lost 4 bases, J lost 6 bases, and 17 bases lay in between. Using reference TRBV9 and TRBJ2-7 for the parts outside the CDR3, the full variable domain is DSGVTQTPKHLITATGQRVTLRCSPRSGDLSVYWYQQSLDQGLQFLIQYYNGEERAKGNILERFSAQQFPDLHSELNLSSLELGDSALYFCASSHGQGTGEQYFGPGTRLTVT.